Listed here is a single TCR beta chain. This CDR3 region has 12 residues. Trimming took off 2 bases at V and 8 bases at J, with 7 bases between the two ends. Germline CDR1 SGHTA, CDR2 FQGNSA. Profiled with immunoSEQ multiplex PCR; TCRdb holds only in-frame clones, not every one. The table lists roughly 43,000 clones, roughly 95% of them singletons, with 1.6% in the top ten. Treatment indicated: preoperative locoregional IRX-2 cytokine immunotherapy. Samples came from a phase Ib trial of preoperative locoregional IRX-2 cytokine immunotherapy. This sample stems from a study of preoperative IRX-2 immunotherapy in early breast cancer.

The chain combines TRBV7-2 with TRBJ2-1; no reliable D call. The TCR was taken from a human donor with breast cancer. Sequencing was performed on tumor tissue, taken after IRX-2 immunotherapy. This chain's CDR3 is CASSLFKDEQFF. The DNA of the CDR3 is TGTGCCAGCAGCTTATTCAAGGATGAGCAGTTCTTC.